The 31 T cell receptor beta chains below come from one sample, sequenced in a study of blood T cell repertoires in COVID-19. This table comes from immunoSEQ multiplex PCR, and its TCRdb copy is limited to in-frame clones, with some not included. The sample records under 200,000 clones, approximately 85% being singletons. Sequencing was performed on peripheral blood. The receptor source for this set is a woman older than 75 with acute or convalescent COVID-19.

This chain joins TRBV5-4 and TRBJ2-3, with D uncertain. From germline, CDR1 is SGHNT and CDR2 YYREEE (reference sequence). The V end lost 2 bases, the J end lost 5 bases, and 12 bases lay between the germline ends. The length of the CDR3 is 14 residues. This CDR3 reads CASSFQIIGDTQYF. The DNA of the CDR3 is TGTGCCAGCAGCTTCCAGATTATTGGAGATACGCAGTATTTT.

The chain uses TRBV6-1 and TRBJ1-5; no reliable D call. CDR3 length equals 13 residues. The V end was cut by 3 bases, the J end by 0 bases, with 3 bases between. CDR1 is MNHNS, CDR2 SASEGT, per germline. This CDR3 is CASSDNSNQPQHF. DNA of the CDR3: TGTGCCAGCAGTGACAATAGCAATCAGCCCCAGCATTTT.

V usage is TRBV5-1 and J usage is TRBJ2-1; possible D gene TRBD1, 6 bases. The germline CDR1 and CDR2 sequences are SGHRS and YFSETQ. Deletions cut 0 bases from V and 4 bases from J, with 14 bases between. This CDR3 region has 16 residues. CDR3: CASSLDTIGGYNEQFF. CDR3 sequence (DNA): TGCGCCAGCAGCTTGGATACGATAGGGGGATACAATGAGCAGTTCTTC.

V is TRBV6-1 and J is TRBJ1-3; D gene unclear. Per germline, CDR1 MNHNS and CDR2 SASEGT. The CDR3 runs to 15 residues. V shed 2 bases and J shed 0 bases, with 8 bases lying between them. CDR3 DNA sequence: TGTGCCAGCAGTGAACACGGAGACTCTGGAAACACCATATATTTT. Protein: CASSEHGDSGNTIYF.

This chain links TRBV7-2 with TRBJ2-2; TRBD1 agrees at 11 bases. V lost 1 base, J lost 13 bases, and 8 bases stayed unmatched. Looked up from germline, CDR1 is SGHTA and CDR2 is FQGNSA. CDR3 length: 15 amino acids. DNA of the CDR3: TGTGCCAGCAGCTTAGGGGGACAGGGGGGCGGCGGGCTGTTTTTT. Encoded protein: CASSLGGQGGGGLFF.

This clone came up a few times. This CDR3 is missing its conserved last phenylalanine or tryptophan, likely due to a read error. No DNA is shown, since the ends of the CDR3 on it are uncertain; the CDR3 is the one TCRdb lists. The chain combines TRBV20-1 with TRBJ1-1; the table's D call, TRBD1, was not checked against the DNA. The CDR3 extends over 9 residues, inclusive of both ends. CDR1 is DFQATT, CDR2 SNEGSKA, per germline (reference sequence). The CDR3 here is CSASRTGGL.

This clone was seen a few times. The V gene is TRBV7-9, the J gene TRBJ1-1; D gene ambiguous. Germline assignment: CDR1 SEHNR and CDR2 FQNEAQ (reference sequence). Trimming shortened V by 2 bases and J by 5 bases, and 6 bases separated the two germline ends. The CDR3 spans 12 residues. The CDR3 reads CASSLSQTEAFF. CDR3 DNA sequence: TGTGCCAGCAGCTTAAGCCAAACTGAAGCTTTCTTT.

This clone showed up just once. The gene calls are TRBV7-8 and TRBJ1-1; D is possibly TRBD1 (6 bases). The CDR3 runs to 13 residues. Germline-derived CDR1 and CDR2 are SGHVS and FQNEAQ. Deletions cut 5 bases from V and 6 bases from J, with 13 bases between. CDR3 sequence reads: CASSLQTGPEAFF. CDR3 nucleotides: TGTGCCAGCAGCCTTCAGACAGGACCTGAAGCTTTCTTT.

The J gene is TRBJ2-7, the V gene TRBV7-2; perhaps TRBD1 as D (6 bases). V was cut by 3 bases and J by 0 bases, with 9 bases left in between. The CDR3 consists of 14 residues. Germline values: CDR1 SGHTA, CDR2 FQGNSA. CDR3 residues: CASSFDRSSYEQYF. The CDR3 region has the DNA TGTGCCAGCAGCTTCGACAGGAGCTCCTACGAGCAGTACTTC.

In this sample, this clone turned up a few times. The chain couples TRBV10-3 to TRBJ1-6, with a tentative D call TRBD1 (6 bases). Trimming stripped 8 bases from V and 9 bases from J, with 17 bases between. Germline V gives CDR1 ENHRY, CDR2 SYGVKD. The CDR3 length is 14 residues. CDR3 DNA: TGTGCCATCGGCCCGGGACAATCAATTTCACCCCTCCACTTT. This translates into CAIGPGQSISPLHF.

The chain links TRBV7-8 to TRBJ1-2; no clear D. There are 16 residues in the CDR3. In germline, CDR1 is SGHVS, CDR2 FQNEAQ. The V end was cut by 1 base, the J end by 1 base, with 13 bases between. CDR3 amino acids: CASSLEGGFYNYGYTF. In DNA, the CDR3 is TGTGCCAGCAGCTTAGAAGGCGGCTTCTATAACTATGGCTACACCTTC. The complete variable domain, with remaining parts taken from reference TRBV7-8 and TRBJ1-2, reads GAGVSQSPRYKVAKRGQDVALRCDPISGHVSLFWYQQALGQGPEFLTYFQNEAQLDKSGLPSDRFFAERPEGSVSTLKIQRTQQEDSAVYLCASSLEGGFYNYGYTFGSGTRLTVV.

This clone appeared a single time. The chain couples TRBV5-1 to TRBJ2-5, with 7 nucleotides matching TRBD2. Unmatched junction bases numbered 5, after V lost 4 bases and J lost 2 bases. CDR1 is SGHRS and CDR2 is YFSETQ in the germline V gene. This CDR3 is 14 amino acids long. This chain's CDR3 is CASSVVAGQETQYF. CDR3 in DNA: TGCGCCAGCAGCGTCGTAGCGGGTCAAGAGACCCAGTACTTC.

CDR3 in amino acids: CAWNTGGGRNTEAFF. CDR3 DNA: TGTGCCTGGAACACAGGGGGTGGGAGGAACACTGAAGCTTTCTTT. The J gene is TRBJ1-1, the V gene TRBV30; 8 nucleotides align to TRBD1. Germline lookup yields CDR1 GTSNPN and CDR2 SVGIG (reference sequence). The CDR3 loop spans 15 amino acids. The V gene end was trimmed by 4 bases and the J gene end by 1 base; junction bases not matched to a gene: 8. Full variable domain (rest looked up from reference TRBV30 and TRBJ1-1): SQTIHQWPATLVQPVGSPLSLECTVEGTSNPNLYWYRQAAGRGLQLLFYSVGIGQISSEVPQNLSASRPQDRQFILSSKKLLLSDSGFYLCAWNTGGGRNTEAFFGQGTRLTVV.

The rearrangement joins TRBV6-5 to TRBJ2-7; the D gene is possibly TRBD2 (7 bases). Trimming pared 0 bases from V and 7 bases from J, leaving 16 bases between. Germline V gene sequence: CDR1 MNHEY, CDR2 SVGAGI. The CDR3 extends over 15 amino acids. CDR3 in amino acids: CASSYSFRGRGEQYF. CDR3 nucleotide sequence: TGTGCCAGCAGTTACTCGTTCAGAGGGAGGGGGGAGCAGTACTTC.

CDR3 nucleotide sequence: TGTGCCAGCAGGGATTTGACAGGGGCAATGAACACTGAAGCTTTCTTT. Its protein product is CASRDLTGAMNTEAFF. This chain joins TRBV5-4 and TRBJ1-1; 8 nucleotides match TRBD1. There are 16 residues in the CDR3. V shed 5 bases and J 0 bases; nucleotides not matched to a gene: 9. Germline CDR1 reads SGHNT; CDR2 reads YYREEE (reference sequence).

The chain couples TRBV27 to TRBJ1-2; TRBD1 agrees at 7 bases. With 6 bases clipped from V and 4 bases from J, the junction kept 8 bases outside the gene matches. This CDR3 contains 14 residues. The germline V gene has CDR1 MNHEY and CDR2 SMNVEV (reference sequence). The CDR3 nucleotides are TGTGCCAGCAGGTCGACAGGGTTCAGCTATGGCTACACCTTC. Its translation: CASRSTGFSYGYTF.

The gene calls are TRBV30 and TRBJ2-3; perhaps TRBD1 as D (5 bases). Germline V gene lookup returns CDR1 GTSNPN and CDR2 SVGIG (reference sequence). Trimming took off 0 bases at V and 0 bases at J, with 7 bases between the two ends. CDR3 length equals 14 residues. CDR3 amino acids: CAWSVGASTDTQYF. In DNA, the CDR3 is TGTGCCTGGAGTGTAGGGGCTAGCACAGATACGCAGTATTTT.

This clone has only one observation. The chain has TRBV5-6 and TRBJ1-1; D unresolved. The V end was cut by 5 bases, the J end by 7 bases, with 12 bases between. Germline values: CDR1 SGHDT, CDR2 YYEEEE. The CDR3 covers 12 residues. Here the CDR3 DNA reads TGTGCCAGCAGTCACACACCGAATGAAGCTTTCTTT. Its protein is CASSHTPNEAFF.

The gene calls are TRBV10-3 and TRBJ2-5; weak D call: TRBD2 (5 bases). With 3 bases removed from V and 5 bases from J, the gap between germline ends came to 13 bases. CDR3 length: 14 residues. Germline CDR1 reads ENHRY; CDR2 reads SYGVKD. The CDR3 nucleotides are TGTGCCATCAGTGAATTTGAGGGTGTGGAGACCCAGTACTTC. Its translation: CAISEFEGVETQYF.

The chain couples TRBV7-3 to TRBJ2-3; D might be TRBD2 (5 bases). The V and J ends lost 5 bases and 0 bases respectively, with 18 bases between them. The CDR3 contains 17 residues. Germline assignment: CDR1 SGHTA and CDR2 FQGTGA. The CDR3 nucleotides are TGTGCCAGCAGCCCTAGCCCTATAGTTACTAGCACAGATACGCAGTATTTT. It is translated as CASSPSPIVTSTDTQYF.

This rearrangement joins TRBV27 to TRBJ2-3; 7 nucleotides agree with TRBD2. Looked up from germline, CDR1 is MNHEY and CDR2 is SMNVEV (reference sequence). This CDR3 contains 14 residues. Trimming took 5 bases from V and 4 from J; bases not matched to a gene: 6. CDR3 DNA sequence: TGTGCCAGCAGTAAACGACTAGCCTCAGATACGCAGTATTTT. It specifies CASSKRLASDTQYF.

V usage is TRBV10-2 and J usage is TRBJ2-6, with a tentative D call TRBD1 (6 bases). Trimming left V 6 bases short and J 2 bases short, with 14 bases between. Germline assignment: CDR1 WSHSY and CDR2 SAAADI. The CDR3 loop spans 16 amino acids. As DNA, the CDR3 is TGCGCCAGCAGCCTACAGGGTGGGGCTGGGGCCAACGTCCTGACTTTC. Its protein is CASSLQGGAGANVLTF.

This clone was observed a single time. A read error may be the cause here, since a much bigger clone is one base away. V is TRBV19 and J is TRBJ1-1; the match to TRBD1 covers 11 bases. Trimming cost V 6 bases and J 4 bases; bases outside gene matches: 4. Germline values: CDR1 LNHDA, CDR2 SQIVND (reference sequence). This CDR3 contains 14 residues. CDR3: CASSPGTGGTEAFF. The CDR3 bases are TGTGCCAGTAGCCCCGGGACAGGGGGCACTGAAGCTTTCTTT.

V gene TRBV7-9 combines with J gene TRBJ1-1; the D is unclear. Trimming left V 1 base short and J 1 base short, with 7 bases between. This CDR3 comprises 14 residues. Germline V gene sequence: CDR1 SEHNR, CDR2 FQNEAQ (reference sequence). This chain's CDR3 is CASSLGYGNTEAFF. The CDR3 DNA reads as TGTGCCAGCAGCTTAGGGTACGGGAACACTGAAGCTTTCTTT.

The genes are TRBV30 and TRBJ1-1; TRBD1 agrees at 7 bases. Germline assignment: CDR1 GTSNPN and CDR2 SVGIG (reference sequence). Trimming at V came to 0 bases and at J to 4 bases, leaving 2 bases not matched to a gene. The CDR3 has 13 residues. The CDR3 loop reads CAWSVGGLTEAFF. CDR3 nucleotide sequence: TGTGCCTGGAGTGTAGGGGGCCTCACTGAAGCTTTCTTT.

This sequence joins TRBV4-2 and TRBJ1-3; TRBD1 matches at 10 bases. CDR1 is LGHNA and CDR2 is YNFKEQ in the germline V gene. After removal of 1 base from V and 8 bases from J, the junction contained 8 bases not matched to a gene. CDR3 size: 16 residues. Written as DNA, the CDR3 is TGTGCCAGCAGCCAAGGAAGACAGGGGGCTTTCGACACCATATATTTT. Protein sequence: CASSQGRQGAFDTIYF.

The chain has TRBV30 and TRBJ1-1; tentative D call: TRBD1 (5 bases). Deletions cut 3 bases from V and 11 bases from J, with 19 bases between. The CDR3 runs to 13 residues. Germline loops: CDR1 GTSNPN, CDR2 SVGIG (reference sequence). The CDR3 here is CAWSPGREEWAFF. In DNA form, the CDR3 reads TGTGCCTGGAGCCCGGGACGGGAGGAGTGGGCTTTCTTT.

The rearrangement links TRBV4-1 to TRBJ1-2, with D perhaps TRBD1 (5 bases). Germline-derived CDR1 and CDR2 are MGHRA and YSYEKL. V was pared by 0 bases and J by 8 bases, with 19 bases between. This CDR3 spans 16 amino acids. CDR3 residues: CASSQDVGLGATGYTF. The CDR3 bases are TGCGCCAGCAGCCAAGACGTGGGTTTAGGGGCGACAGGCTACACCTTC.

The rearrangement joins TRBV9 to TRBJ1-6; no clear D gene. The germline V gene has CDR1 SGDLS and CDR2 YYNGEE. The V gene lost 6 bases and the J gene lost 7 bases, with 14 bases spanning the gap. CDR3 size: 14 residues. The CDR3 nucleotides are TGTGCCAGCACGGGAGAACGGATGAATTCACCCCTCCACTTT. It codes for CASTGERMNSPLHF.

This chain links TRBV21-1 with TRBJ2-1; TRBD1 is the table's D call, not checked against the DNA. TRBV21-1 is termed a pseudogene. The CDR3 is made up of 18 amino acids. DNA of the CDR3: TGTGCCAGCAGCAAAGAGGATAAGGAAGGACAGGACTACAATGAGCAGTTCTTC. It specifies CASSKEDKEGQDYNEQFF.

The V and J genes are TRBV4-1 and TRBJ2-1; a weak D match, TRBD2 (5 bases). Trimming cost V 4 bases and J 4 bases, with 14 bases left between them. Per germline, CDR1 MGHRA and CDR2 YSYEKL. The CDR3 loop spans 15 amino acids. In nucleotides, the CDR3 is TGCGCCAGCAGCCCCGGGATAGCGATGTACAATGAGCAGTTCTTC. It is translated as CASSPGIAMYNEQFF.